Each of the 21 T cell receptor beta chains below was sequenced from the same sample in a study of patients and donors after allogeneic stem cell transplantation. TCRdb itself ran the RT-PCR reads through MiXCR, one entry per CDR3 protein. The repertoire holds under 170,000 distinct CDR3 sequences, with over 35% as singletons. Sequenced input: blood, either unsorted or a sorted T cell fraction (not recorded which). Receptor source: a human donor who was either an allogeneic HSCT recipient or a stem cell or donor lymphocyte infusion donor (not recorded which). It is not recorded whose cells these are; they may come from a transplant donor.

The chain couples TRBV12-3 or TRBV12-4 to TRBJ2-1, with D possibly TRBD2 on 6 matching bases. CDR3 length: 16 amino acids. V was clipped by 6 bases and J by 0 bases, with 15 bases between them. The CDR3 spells CASRTELGGSYNEQFF. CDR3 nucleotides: TGTGCCAGCAGGACCGAACTGGGGGGCTCCTACAATGAGCAGTTCTTC.

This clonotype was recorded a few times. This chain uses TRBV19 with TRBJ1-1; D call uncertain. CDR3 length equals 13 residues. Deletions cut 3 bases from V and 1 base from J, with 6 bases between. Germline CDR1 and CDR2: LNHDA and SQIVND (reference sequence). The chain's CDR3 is CASSIGQNTEAFF. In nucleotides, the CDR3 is TGTGCCAGTAGTATCGGGCAGAACACTGAAGCTTTCTTT.

DNA for the CDR3: TGTGCCAGCAGCGCTCAGGGGAGGGACACTGAAGCTTTCTTT. It yields the protein CASSAQGRDTEAFF. This chain uses TRBV7-6 with TRBJ1-1, with D perhaps TRBD1 (6 bases). The CDR3 is 14 residues long. Germline values: CDR1 SGHVS, CDR2 FNYEAQ. V lost 5 bases to trimming and J lost 3 bases, with 13 bases between them.

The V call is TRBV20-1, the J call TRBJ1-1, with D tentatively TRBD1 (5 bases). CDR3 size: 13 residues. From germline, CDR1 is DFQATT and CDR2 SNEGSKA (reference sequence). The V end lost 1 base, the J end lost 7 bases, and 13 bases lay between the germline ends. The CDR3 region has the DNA TGCAGTGCTAGAGCTGTAGGGGAAGGTGAAGCTTTCTTT. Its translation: CSARAVGEGEAFF.

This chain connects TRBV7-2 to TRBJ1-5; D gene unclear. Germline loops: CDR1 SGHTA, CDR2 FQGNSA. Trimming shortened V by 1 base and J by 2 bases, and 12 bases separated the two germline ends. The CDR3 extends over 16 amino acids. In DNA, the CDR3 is TGTGCCAGCAGCTTAGGAGTTGGGTTTGGCAATCAGCCCCAGCATTTT. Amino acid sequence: CASSLGVGFGNQPQHF.

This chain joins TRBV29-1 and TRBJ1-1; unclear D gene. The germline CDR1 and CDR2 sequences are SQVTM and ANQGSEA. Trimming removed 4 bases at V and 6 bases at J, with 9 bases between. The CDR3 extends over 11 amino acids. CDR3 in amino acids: CSVGGIAEAFF. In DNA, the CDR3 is TGCAGCGTTGGCGGGATCGCTGAAGCTTTCTTT.

The CDR3 reads CASSSEPTGRMNTEAFF. The CDR3 coding sequence is TGTGCCAGCAGTTCAGAACCCACAGGGAGAATGAACACTGAAGCTTTCTTT. V gene TRBV6-5 combines with J gene TRBJ1-1; possible D gene TRBD1, 6 bases. CDR1 MNHEY and CDR2 SVGAGI come from the germline V gene. V lost 4 bases and J 0 bases, leaving 18 bases between the germline ends. The CDR3 has 17 amino acids.

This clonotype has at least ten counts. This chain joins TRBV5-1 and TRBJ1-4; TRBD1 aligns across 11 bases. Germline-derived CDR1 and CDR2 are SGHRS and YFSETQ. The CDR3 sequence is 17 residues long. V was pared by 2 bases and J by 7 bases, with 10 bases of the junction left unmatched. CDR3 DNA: TGCGCCAGCAGCTTCTCCGGGACAGGGGGTCCGCCTGAAAAACTGTTTTTT. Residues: CASSFSGTGGPPEKLFF.

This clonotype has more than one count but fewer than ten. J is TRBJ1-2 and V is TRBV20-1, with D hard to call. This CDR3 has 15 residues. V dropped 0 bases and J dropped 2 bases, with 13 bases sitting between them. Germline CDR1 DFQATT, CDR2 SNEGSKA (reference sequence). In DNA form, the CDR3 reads TGCAGTGCTAGAGATAGTTCGCCGAGAAACTATGGCTACACCTTC. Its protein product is CSARDSSPRNYGYTF.

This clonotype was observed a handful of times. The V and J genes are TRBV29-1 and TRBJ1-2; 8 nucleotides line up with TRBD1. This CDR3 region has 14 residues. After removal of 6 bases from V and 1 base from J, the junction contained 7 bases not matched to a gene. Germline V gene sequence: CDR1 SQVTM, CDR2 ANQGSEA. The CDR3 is CSVAGQGFNYGYTF. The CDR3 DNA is TGCAGCGTAGCCGGACAGGGCTTTAACTATGGCTACACCTTC.

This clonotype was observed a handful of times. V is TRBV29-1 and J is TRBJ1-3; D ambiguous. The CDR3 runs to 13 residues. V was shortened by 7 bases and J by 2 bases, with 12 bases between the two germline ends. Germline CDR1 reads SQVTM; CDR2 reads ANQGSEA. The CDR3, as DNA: TGCAGCGCCGTTGGAGGAACTGGAAACACCATATATTTT. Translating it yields CSAVGGTGNTIYF.

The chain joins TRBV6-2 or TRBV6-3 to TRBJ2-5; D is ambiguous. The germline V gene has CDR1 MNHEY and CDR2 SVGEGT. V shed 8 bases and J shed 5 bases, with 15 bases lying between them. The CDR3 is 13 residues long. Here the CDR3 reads CASRPPAGETQYF. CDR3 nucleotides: TGTGCCAGCCGCCCCCCGGCCGGGGAGACCCAGTACTTC.

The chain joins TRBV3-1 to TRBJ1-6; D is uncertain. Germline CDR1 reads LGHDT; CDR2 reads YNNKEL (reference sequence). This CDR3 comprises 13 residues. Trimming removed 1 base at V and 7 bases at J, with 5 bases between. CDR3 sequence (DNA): TGTGCCAGCAGCCAAGTGGACAATTCACCCCTCCACTTT. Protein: CASSQVDNSPLHF.

CDR3 DNA: TGTGCCAGCAGTTTGTTACGGACAGGGGGCGATGGCTACACCTTC. Translated, it gives CASSLLRTGGDGYTF. The chain carries TRBV12-3 or TRBV12-4 and TRBJ1-2, with TRBD1 matching 11 bases. The V gene end was trimmed by 3 bases and the J gene end by 6 bases; junction bases not matched to a gene: 6. The CDR3 spans 15 residues.

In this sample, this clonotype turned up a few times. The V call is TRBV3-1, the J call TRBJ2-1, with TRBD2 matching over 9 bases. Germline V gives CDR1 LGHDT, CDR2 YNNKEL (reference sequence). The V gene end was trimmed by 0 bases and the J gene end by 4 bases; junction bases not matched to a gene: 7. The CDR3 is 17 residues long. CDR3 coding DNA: TGTGCCAGCAGCCAAGATCTGCTAGCGGGGAGTTACAATGAGCAGTTCTTC. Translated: CASSQDLLAGSYNEQFF.

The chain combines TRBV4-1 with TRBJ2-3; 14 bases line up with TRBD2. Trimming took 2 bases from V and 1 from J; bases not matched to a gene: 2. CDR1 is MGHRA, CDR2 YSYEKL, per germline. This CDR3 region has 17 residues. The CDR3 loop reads CASSQPGLAGGTDTQYF. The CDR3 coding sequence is TGCGCCAGCAGCCAACCGGGACTAGCGGGGGGCACAGATACGCAGTATTTT.

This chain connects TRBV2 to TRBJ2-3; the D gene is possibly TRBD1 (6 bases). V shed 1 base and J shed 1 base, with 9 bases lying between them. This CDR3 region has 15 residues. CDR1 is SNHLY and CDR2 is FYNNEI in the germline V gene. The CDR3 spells CASSEGPGGTDTQYF. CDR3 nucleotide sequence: TGTGCCAGCAGTGAAGGGCCAGGGGGCACAGATACGCAGTATTTT.

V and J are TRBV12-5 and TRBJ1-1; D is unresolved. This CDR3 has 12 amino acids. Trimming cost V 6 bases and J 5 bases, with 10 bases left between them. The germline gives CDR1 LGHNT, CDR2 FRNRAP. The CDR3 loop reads CASGWGKTEAFF. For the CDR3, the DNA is TGTGCTAGTGGATGGGGAAAGACTGAAGCTTTCTTT.

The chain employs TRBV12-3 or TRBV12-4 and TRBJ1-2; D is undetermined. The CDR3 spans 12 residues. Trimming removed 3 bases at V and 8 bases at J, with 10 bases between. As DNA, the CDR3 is TGTGCCAGCAGTTTGATGGTCCAAGGCTACACCTTC. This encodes CASSLMVQGYTF.

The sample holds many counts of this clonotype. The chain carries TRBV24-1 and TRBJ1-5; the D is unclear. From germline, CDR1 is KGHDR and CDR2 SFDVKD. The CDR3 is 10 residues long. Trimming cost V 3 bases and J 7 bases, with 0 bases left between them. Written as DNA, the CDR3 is TGTGCCACCAGTGATCAGCCCCAGCATTTT. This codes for CATSDQPQHF.

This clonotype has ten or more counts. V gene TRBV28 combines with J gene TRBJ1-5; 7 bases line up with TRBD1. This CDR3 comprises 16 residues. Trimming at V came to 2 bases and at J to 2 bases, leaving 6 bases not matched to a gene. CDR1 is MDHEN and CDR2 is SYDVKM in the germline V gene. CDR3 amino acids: CASSLTGAFGNQPQHF. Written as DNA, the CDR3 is TGTGCCAGCAGTTTAACAGGGGCGTTTGGCAATCAGCCCCAGCATTTT.